The source of this TCR beta chain is a study of blood T cells in healthy people across ages. Study results and caveats: Unsorted PBMCs prevented conclusive naive versus antigen-experienced comparison. The authors considered diversity estimates from one million T cells to be underestimates.

Through a sample-barcoded 5' primer and a J-beta primer mix, a second PCR was run for roughly 6 to 11 cycles. Each cDNA was tagged by a template-switch adaptor containing 12 random nucleotides. TCRdb reprocessed the 5' RACE reads with MiXCR, giving one entry per CDR3 protein. This table has approximately 900,000 distinct CDR3 sequences, 45% to 50% appearing once. CDR1 SGHDN and CDR2 FVKESK come from the germline V gene. The CDR3 spans 13 residues. V was shortened by 3 bases and J by 5 bases, with 10 bases between the two germline ends. This clonotype appeared a single time. The antigen is not known. The sequence was collected from a young man in good health. Sequenced sample: blood. The V and J genes are TRBV14 and TRBJ1-1; a possible D gene is TRBD1 (5 bases). In DNA form, the CDR3 reads TGTGCCAGCAGCCACACCCGGGGGACTGAAGCTTTCTTT. Its protein is CASSHTRGTEAFF. Full variable domain (missing parts from reference TRBV14 and TRBJ1-1): EAGVTQFPSHSVIEKGQTVTLRCDPISGHDNLYWYRRVMGKEIKFLLHFVKESKQDESGMPNNRFLAERTGGTYSTLKVQPAELEDSGVYFCASSHTRGTEAFFGQGTRLTVV.